These 28 T cell receptor beta chains came from one sample sequenced in a study of molecular identifiers for immune sequencing clone quantification. TCRdb recomputed calls from the PCR reads with MiXCR, one row per CDR3 protein. In the table there are more than 450,000 distinct CDR3 sequences, 20% to 25% of which are singletons. Sequencing input: naive CD8+ T cells from blood, with Jurkat cell RNA spiked in. Subset noted: FACS-sorted CD8+CD4-CCR7+CD45RA+ naive T cells. The receptor source for this set is a human donor in good health. Some libraries in this study had Jurkat cell RNA spiked in.

Comment on this clonotype: One end of the junction is discordant with germline, which a read error may explain. V is TRBV19 and J is TRBJ2-1; 8 nucleotides line up with TRBD1. Germline V CDR1 and CDR2: LNHDA, SQIVND (reference sequence). This CDR3 region has 15 residues. The CDR3 here is CASSIAGQGYNEQLF. The CDR3 DNA reads TGTGCCAGTAGTATAGCCGGACAGGGCTACAATGAGCAGCTCTTC. Using reference TRBV19 and TRBJ2-1 for the parts outside the CDR3, the full variable domain is DGGITQSPKYLFRKEGQNVTLSCEQNLNHDAMYWYRQDPGQGLRLIYYSQIVNDFQKGDIAEGYSVSREKKESFPLTVTSAQKNPTAFYLCASSIAGQGYNEQLFGPGTRLTVL.

This clonotype was picked up many times. The chain uses TRBV6-5 and TRBJ2-3; D may correspond to TRBD1 or TRBD2 (5 bases each). Germline V CDR1 and CDR2: MNHEY, SVGAGI. Trimming pared 2 bases from V and 6 bases from J, leaving 15 bases between. This CDR3 is 15 amino acids long. CDR3 sequence: CASSYGGPGTDTQYF. CDR3 bases: TGTGCCAGCAGTTACGGGGGACCGGGGACCGATACGCAGTATTTT.

About this clonotype itself: Since a much larger clone is just one base distant, this may be a read error. The V and J genes are TRBV6-2 or TRBV6-3 and TRBJ2-7; the D is unclear. The CDR3 has 12 amino acids. Germline CDR1 MNHEY, CDR2 SVGEGT. Trimming shortened V by 6 bases and J by 7 bases, and 13 bases separated the two germline ends. The CDR3 DNA reads as TGTGCCAGCAGCCTCCAGGCTAGGGAGCAGTACTTC. This translates into CASSLQAREQYF.

This clonotype was picked up many times. This rearrangement joins TRBV4-3 to TRBJ2-1; no definite D call. The V gene lost 0 bases and the J gene lost 4 bases, with 10 bases spanning the gap. The germline gives CDR1 LGHNA, CDR2 YSLEER. This CDR3 is built from 15 residues. The CDR3 DNA sequence: TGCGCCAGCAGCCAAGATGGCAGCGAGTACAATGAGCAGTTCTTC. Its translation: CASSQDGSEYNEQFF.

Points on this clonotype: The junction shows a germline mismatch at one end, possibly a read error. The chain links TRBV5-6 to TRBJ2-1; D perhaps matches TRBD2 (7 bases). Germline loops: CDR1 SGHDT, CDR2 YYEEEE. This CDR3 has 16 residues. The CDR3 spells CASSLAVGGVYNEQSF. In DNA, the CDR3 is TGTGCCAGCAGCTTGGCCGTAGGGGGGGTTTACAATGAGCAGTCCTTC.

This clonotype was seen more than once but under ten times. The rearrangement links TRBV30 to TRBJ1-2, with D unclear. This CDR3 is built from 11 residues. CDR1 and CDR2 (germline): GTSNPN, SVGIG (reference sequence). Trimming took 4 bases from V and 4 from J, leaving 7 bases between them. The DNA for the CDR3 is TGTGCCTGGACGGGGTCCTATGGCTACACCTTC. Its translation is CAWTGSYGYTF. The entire variable domain, with the rest obtained from reference TRBV30 and TRBJ1-2, is as follows: SQTIHQWPATLVQPVGSPLSLECTVEGTSNPNLYWYRQAAGRGLQLLFYSVGIGQISSEVPQNLSASRPQDRQFILSSKKLLLSDSGFYLCAWTGSYGYTFGSGTRLTVV.

This sequence joins TRBV5-3 and TRBJ2-5; D not certain. TRBV5-3 is an open reading frame whose function is uncertain. Trimming removed 10 bases at V and 2 bases at J, with 18 bases between. This CDR3 has 14 amino acids. The CDR3 DNA is TGTGCCGGCAGCTTATGGGAATTTCAAGAGACCCAGTACTTC. This sequence encodes CAGSLWEFQETQYF.

On this clonotype itself: A junction boundary mismatches the germline segment, possibly from a read error. The gene calls are TRBV7-9 and TRBJ2-2, with D possibly matching TRBD2 (6 bases). CDR1 is SEHNR, CDR2 FQNEAQ, per germline (reference sequence). CDR3 size: 16 residues. CDR3 DNA: TGTGCCAGCAGCTTACTGGAGGGGATAAACACCGGGGTGCTGTTTTTT. Translation: CASSLLEGINTGVLFF.

This clonotype has a count of ten or more. The rearrangement links TRBV4-1 to TRBJ1-2; D gene uncertain. The ends were cut back, 1 base at V and 5 bases at J, with 11 bases in the middle. CDR1 and CDR2 from the germline V gene are MGHRA and YSYEKL. The CDR3 extends over 14 amino acids. CDR3 in amino acids: CASSQVTPNYGYTF. The CDR3 DNA follows: TGCGCCAGCAGCCAAGTCACACCCAATTATGGCTACACCTTC.

This clonotype was observed at least ten times. This chain connects TRBV14 to TRBJ1-1; the D is unclear. The CDR3 has 14 amino acids. V was cut by 0 bases and J by 4 bases, with 9 bases left in between. Germline assignment: CDR1 SGHDN and CDR2 FVKESK. The CDR3 here is CASSQDWPFTEAFF. CDR3 nucleotides: TGTGCCAGCAGCCAAGACTGGCCGTTCACTGAAGCTTTCTTT. The whole variable domain, remainder taken from reference TRBV14 and TRBJ1-1, is EAGVTQFPSHSVIEKGQTVTLRCDPISGHDNLYWYRRVMGKEIKFLLHFVKESKQDESGMPNNRFLAERTGGTYSTLKVQPAELEDSGVYFCASSQDWPFTEAFFGQGTRLTVV.

This clonotype appeared many times. The J gene is TRBJ2-5, the V gene TRBV20-1; 7 positions agree with TRBD2. The CDR3 runs to 14 residues. Germline CDR1 is DFQATT and CDR2 is SNEGSKA (reference sequence). The ends lost 0 bases at V and 7 bases at J; junction bases unmatched: 8. CDR3 bases: TGCAGTGCTAGAGAGCTAGCGGAGCCTGGGACCCAGTACTTC. This gives the protein CSARELAEPGTQYF.

The chain carries TRBV14 and TRBJ2-3; no clear D. The CDR3 consists of 13 residues. Trimming removed 0 bases from V and 8 bases from J, with 9 bases in between. Germline CDR1 is SGHDN and CDR2 is FVKESK. The CDR3 DNA reads as TGTGCCAGCAGCCAAGATAGGAGAGGTACGCAGTATTTT. Encoded protein: CASSQDRRGTQYF. Combining the CDR3 with reference TRBV14 and TRBJ2-3 gives the whole variable domain EAGVTQFPSHSVIEKGQTVTLRCDPISGHDNLYWYRRVMGKEIKFLLHFVKESKQDESGMPNNRFLAERTGGTYSTLKVQPAELEDSGVYFCASSQDRRGTQYFGPGTRLTVL.

This chain connects TRBV4-3 to TRBJ1-2; no clear D gene. This CDR3 spans 15 amino acids. V was shortened by 0 bases and J by 2 bases, with 10 bases between the two germline ends. Germline V lookup: CDR1 LGHNA, CDR2 YSLEER. The CDR3 region is CASSQEHWTNYGYTF. Written as DNA, the CDR3 is TGCGCCAGCAGCCAAGAACATTGGACCAACTATGGCTACACCTTC.

The sample holds one count of this clonotype. The chain links TRBV7-9 to TRBJ2-7, with D perhaps TRBD2 (7 bases). The CDR3 is 15 residues long. Trimming left V 3 bases short and J 3 bases short, with 15 bases between. CDR1 is SEHNR and CDR2 is FQNEAQ in the germline V gene (reference sequence). CDR3 amino acids: CASSLGEGTNYEQYF. The CDR3, as DNA: TGTGCCAGCAGCTTGGGGGAGGGGACAAACTACGAGCAGTACTTC.

The table lists this clonotype with a few counts. One end of the junction is discordant with germline, which a read error may explain. The chain links TRBV12-3 or TRBV12-4 to TRBJ1-1, with D possibly TRBD1 on 6 matching bases. This CDR3 has 12 residues. The CDR3 region is CAGSLTGSEAFF. In DNA, the CDR3 is TGTGCCGGCAGTTTAACAGGGTCTGAAGCTTTCTTT.

This clonotype has a count of ten or more. The genes are TRBV7-2 and TRBJ1-1, with D perhaps TRBD1 (6 bases). The CDR3 length is 13 residues. The germline V gene encodes CDR1 SGHTA and CDR2 FQGNSA. V lost 5 bases to trimming and J lost 8 bases, with 15 bases between them. The CDR3: CASSPPPGTEAFF. For the CDR3, the DNA is TGTGCCAGCAGCCCACCGCCTGGGACAGAAGCTTTCTTT.

The V gene is TRBV2, the J gene TRBJ2-6; the match to TRBD1 covers 8 bases. The CDR3 sequence is 18 residues long. V shed 8 bases and J 4 bases; nucleotides not matched to a gene: 16. Germline V gene lookup returns CDR1 SNHLY and CDR2 FYNNEI. CDR3 residues: CASHRPGQGASGANVLTF. The DNA for the CDR3 is TGTGCCAGCCACCGCCCTGGGCAGGGGGCTAGCGGGGCCAACGTCCTGACTTTC.

In the case of this clonotype: One base away lies a much larger clone, so this may be a sequencing read error. This likely comes from a read error, as the CDR3 has no conserved phenylalanine or tryptophan at its end. The genes are TRBV29-1 and TRBJ2-7, with D tentatively TRBD1 (6 bases). This CDR3 contains 14 residues. Trimming cost V 0 bases and J 1 base, with 10 bases left between them. Looked up from germline, CDR1 is SQVTM and CDR2 is ANQGSEA. CDR3 region: CSVEDLDRSYEQYL. DNA of the CDR3: TGCAGCGTTGAAGATTTGGACAGATCCTACGAGCAGTACCTC.

This clonotype has a count of ten or more. This chain connects TRBV24-1 to TRBJ2-2; maybe TRBD1 (5 bases). The CDR3 loop spans 15 amino acids. The V end was cut by 8 bases, the J end by 1 base, with 13 bases between. Germline V CDR1 and CDR2: KGHDR, SFDVKD. As DNA, the CDR3 is TGTGCCACCATTAGAATAGGACAGAACACCGGGGAGCTGTTTTTT. This codes for CATIRIGQNTGELFF.

Details on this clonotype: A much larger clonotype is one base distant, so this may be a read error. This chain uses TRBV4-2 with TRBJ2-7, with D perhaps matching TRBD2 (6 bases). In germline, CDR1 is LGHNA, CDR2 YNFKEQ. The CDR3 consists of 14 residues. The CDR3 bases are TGTGCCAGCGGCCAAGAGCGGGCGGTCTACGAGCAGTACTTC. It codes for CASGQERAVYEQYF.

The chain uses TRBV4-1 and TRBJ1-4; 8 bases are shared with TRBD1. The CDR3 is 15 residues long. The V segment lost 7 bases and the J segment 15 bases; nucleotides outside the gene matches: 19. Germline lookup yields CDR1 MGHRA and CDR2 YSYEKL. CDR3 sequence: CASTNIDRGRAQVFF. DNA for the CDR3: TGCGCCAGCACAAACATTGACAGGGGAAGGGCCCAAGTGTTTTTT.

In this sample, this clonotype turned up many times. The chain combines TRBV29-1 with TRBJ1-1, with a tentative D call TRBD1 (5 bases). Germline values: CDR1 SQVTM, CDR2 ANQGSEA. CDR3 length equals 12 residues. Deletions cut 7 bases from V and 6 bases from J, with 15 bases between. The CDR3 nucleotides read TGCAGCGCCTGGACCCAAGGGGCTGAAGCTTTCTTT. Its protein is CSAWTQGAEAFF. Variable domain in full (rest from reference TRBV29-1 and TRBJ1-1): SAVISQKPSRDICQRGTSLTIQCQVDSQVTMMFWYRQQPGQSLTLIATANQGSEATYESGFVIDKFPISRPNLTFSTLTVSNMSPEDSSIYLCSAWTQGAEAFFGQGTRLTVV.

The V call is TRBV7-6, the J call TRBJ1-5; D is ambiguous. CDR1 SGHVS and CDR2 FNYEAQ come from the germline V gene. V lost 6 bases to trimming and J lost 2 bases, with 5 bases between them. The CDR3 extends over 12 amino acids. CDR3 loop: CASRCGNQPQHF. CDR3 bases: TGTGCCAGCAGATGTGGCAATCAGCCCCAGCATTTT.

This clonotype was observed a few times. V gene TRBV4-1 combines with J gene TRBJ1-6, with 8 positions matching TRBD1. Germline CDR1 and CDR2: MGHRA and YSYEKL. The J segment lost 8 bases and the V segment lost 4 bases, leaving 4 bases of the junction unmatched. This CDR3 has 14 amino acids. In DNA form, the CDR3 reads TGCGCCAGCAGCCGAGCAGGGGGCCATTCACCCCTCCACTTT. It yields the protein CASSRAGGHSPLHF.

The sample holds many counts of this clonotype. The chain combines TRBV7-6 with TRBJ2-3; TRBD1 matches at 7 bases. This CDR3 has 16 amino acids. V was clipped by 5 bases and J by 1 base; unmatched bases: 9. Germline-derived CDR1 and CDR2 are SGHVS and FNYEAQ. The CDR3 region is CASSLKQGPRTDTQYF. In nucleotides, the CDR3 is TGTGCCAGCAGCCTCAAACAGGGGCCCCGCACAGATACGCAGTATTTT.

This clonotype was detected ten times or more. This chain links TRBV5-6 with TRBJ2-7; D unresolved. V lost 0 bases and J lost 2, with 9 bases in between. CDR1 SGHDT and CDR2 YYEEEE come from the germline V gene. The CDR3 extends over 14 amino acids. CDR3 nucleotide sequence: TGTGCCAGCAGCTTGGAACGCCGGACCTACGAGCAGTACTTC. It specifies CASSLERRTYEQYF.

V and J are TRBV28 and TRBJ1-5; D is unclear. There are 17 residues in the CDR3. Trimming pared 3 bases from V and 4 bases from J, leaving 19 bases between. Germline V gene sequence: CDR1 MDHEN, CDR2 SYDVKM. The CDR3 DNA is TGTGCCAGCAGTTTTAGGGTGAGCAGGCCTCTAAATCAGCCCCAGCATTTT. Its translation: CASSFRVSRPLNQPQHF.

The gene calls are TRBV27 and TRBJ2-1; 8 bases are shared with TRBD2. Germline CDR1 MNHEY, CDR2 SMNVEV (reference sequence). V shed 5 bases and J 5 bases; nucleotides not matched to a gene: 8. This CDR3 contains 15 residues. The CDR3 DNA reads as TGTGCCAGCAGTCTGAGCGGGAGTTTCGACAATGAGCAGTTCTTC. Encoded protein: CASSLSGSFDNEQFF.